The rows below give T cell receptor beta chains drawn from one sample of a study of CD8+ T cells in alopecia areata. Measured with immunoSEQ multiplex PCR; TCRdb has only the in-frame clones, and not every one. Here the sample spans 90,000 to 130,000 clones, approximately 59% being singletons. Sequenced input: CD8+ T cells sorted from blood. The origin of the receptors is a human donor in good health. The CDR3 runs from the conserved cysteine through the conserved F or W. A D gene is named only where the DNA matches it firmly. Size values are once, few and many counts, or a class for expanded clones, and some rows have none.

clone size,J gene,D gene,V gene,CDR3 DNA,CDR3 protein
-,TRBJ2-1,TRBD1,TRBV30,TGTGCCTGGGGAGGGGCACAGGGGGCCTACAATGAGCAGTTCTTC,CAWGGAQGAYNEQFF
few,TRBJ1-6,-,TRBV6-5,TGTGCCAGCAGTTATCAGGGATACTCCTATAATTCACCCCTCCACTTT,CASSYQGYSYNSPLHF
-,TRBJ1-2,-,TRBV29-1,TGCAGCGTTTGGCGGGTGAACTATGGCTACACCTTC,CSVWRVNYGYTF
-,TRBJ1-2,-,TRBV5-6,TGTGCCAGCAGCTTGGAACAGGCCTATGGCTACACCTTC,CASSLEQAYGYTF
-,TRBJ2-7,TRBD2,TRBV28,TGTGCCAGCAGTCCTACGACTAGCGGGGTGTACGAGCAGTACTTC,CASSPTTSGVYEQYF
once,TRBJ1-2,-,TRBV6-5,TGTGCCAGCAGTTACTCGGCTTACGGGGGTCGCTATGGCTACACCTTC,CASSYSAYGGRYGYTF
-,TRBJ2-5,-,TRBV5-1,TGCGCCAGCAGCTTGGTTACTGACGGGGAGACCCAGTACTTC,CASSLVTDGETQYF
-,TRBJ2-7,-,TRBV9,TGTGCCAGCAGCGTTCTGGCAGGAGGCGACGAGCAGTACTTC,CASSVLAGGDEQYF
-,TRBJ2-3,-,TRBV2,TGTGCCAGCAGTGTCGGGGATCTGGCGCAGTATTTT,CASSVGDLAQYF
few,TRBJ2-7,-,TRBV7-9,TGTGCCAGCAGCTTAGTAGGGGCGCAGTCTGAGGCGCAGTACTTC,CASSLVGAQSEAQYF
few,TRBJ2-5,-,TRBV19,TGTGCCAGTAGTATCGCCATTTTGGAGACCCAGTACTTC,CASSIAILETQYF
-,TRBJ2-7,-,TRBV29-1,TGCAGCGTTCTGGGGGGTTCAACCGTGGGGAGCTCCTACGAGCAGTACTTC,CSVLGGSTVGSSYEQYF
-,TRBJ2-4,TRBD1,TRBV28,TGTGCCAGCAGTTTATTGGCAGGGGGAAACATTCAGTACTTC,CASSLLAGGNIQYF
-,TRBJ2-7,TRBD1,TRBV7-6,TGTGCCAGCAGCTTTGGGACAGGGGCCTACGAGCAGTACTTC,CASSFGTGAYEQYF
-,TRBJ2-7,TRBD1,TRBV6-6,TGTGCCAGCAAGGGGACAGGGCACTCCATGGAGCAGTACTTC,CASKGTGHSMEQYF
-,TRBJ2-2,-,TRBV9,TGTGCCAGCAGCTATATGACAGATAACACCGGGGAGCTGTTTTTT,CASSYMTDNTGELFF
-,TRBJ2-3,-,TRBV28,TGTGCCAGCAGTTCCCGTATCAGCAACACAGATACGCAGTATTTT,CASSSRISNTDTQYF
-,TRBJ2-3,-,TRBV2,TGTGCCAGCAGGGGGCCAGGGGATACGCAGTATTTT,CASRGPGDTQYF
-,TRBJ1-2,TRBD1,TRBV5-6,TGTGCCAGCAGCTTGGGGACAGGGGGAGGCTACACCTTC,CASSLGTGGGYTF
-,TRBJ1-2,TRBD1,TRBV4-2,TGTGCCAGCAGCTCCGGGACAGGGGGCGGAAAGGGCTACACCTTC,CASSSGTGGGKGYTF
few,TRBJ1-4,-,TRBV6-5,TGTGCCAGCAGTTACTCGTGGGGTATGGAACTGTTTTTT,CASSYSWGMELFF
-,TRBJ1-2,-,TRBV20-1,TGCAGTGCTAGAGAATTAGCTGGCTACACCTTC,CSARELAGYTF
few,TRBJ2-1,-,TRBV7-9,TGTGCCAGCAGCCTGGACGGGAATGAGCAGTTCTTC,CASSLDGNEQFF
-,TRBJ2-1,-,TRBV30,TGTGCCTGGAGAGAGCCAGGGATCTACAATGAGCAGTTCTTC,CAWREPGIYNEQFF
few,TRBJ2-2,-,TRBV19,TGTGCCAGTAGTTTTCTTTCGCAGCAACTATACACCGGGGAGCTGTTTTTT,CASSFLSQQLYTGELFF
-,TRBJ2-2,-,TRBV30,TGTGCCTGGACTCCCGGGACACCTACCGGGGAGCTGTTTTTT,CAWTPGTPTGELFF
-,TRBJ2-7,TRBD1,TRBV7-9,TGTGCCAGCAGCTGGGACAGGGGCCACGAGCAGTACTTC,CASSWDRGHEQYF
-,TRBJ1-2,-,TRBV9,TGTGCCAGCAGCGCCCAAGACAGGTTCTATGGCTACACCTTC,CASSAQDRFYGYTF
-,TRBJ2-6,TRBD1,TRBV29-1,TGCAGCGTACTCCGGACAGGGTTGACTGGGGCCAACGTCCTGACTTTC,CSVLRTGLTGANVLTF